The next 22 T cell receptor beta chains were all read from a single sample in a study of blood T cell repertoires in COVID-19. Sequenced by immunoSEQ multiplex PCR; TCRdb stores in-frame clones only, minus some. The sample lists approximately 170,000 clones, around 85% occurring once. Sequencing was done on a sample of peripheral blood. The receptors were gathered from a woman between 70 and 85 years old with acute or convalescent COVID-19.

This chain uses TRBV6-5 with TRBJ1-2, with 7 bases matching TRBD1. V shed 6 bases, J shed 2 bases, and the junction held 6 bases outside the gene matches. This CDR3 is built from 14 residues. CDR1 is MNHEY and CDR2 is SVGAGI in the germline V gene. CDR3 protein: CASRGTASNYGYTF. CDR3 nucleotides: TGTGCCAGCAGGGGGACAGCCTCGAACTATGGCTACACCTTC.

The chain is built from TRBV4-3 and TRBJ1-2; TRBD1 matches at 9 bases. The V segment lost 3 bases and the J segment 2 bases; nucleotides outside the gene matches: 7. This CDR3 has 16 residues. CDR1 LGHNA and CDR2 YSLEER come from the germline V gene. The CDR3 spells CASSHDGQGKNYGYTF. In DNA, the CDR3 is TGCGCCAGCAGCCACGACGGACAGGGGAAAAACTATGGCTACACCTTC.

The CDR3 coding sequence is TGTGCCAGCAGCCGGACAGGGATTCAGAACACCGGGGAGCTGTTTTTT. This sequence encodes CASSRTGIQNTGELFF. The V call is TRBV14, the J call TRBJ2-2; 8 bases agree with TRBD1. Germline CDR1 and CDR2: SGHDN and FVKESK. Trimming removed 4 bases from V and 1 base from J; junction bases left unmatched: 5. CDR3 length: 16 amino acids.

V gene TRBV28 combines with J gene TRBJ2-7, with 9 bases identical to TRBD1. The CDR3 sequence is 13 residues long. The V gene's germline CDR1 is MDHEN and CDR2 SYDVKM. The V gene end was trimmed by 6 bases and the J gene end by 4 bases; junction bases not matched to a gene: 4. In DNA, the CDR3 is TGTGCCAGCAGGGGACAGGGAATATACGAGCAGTACTTC. Encoded protein: CASRGQGIYEQYF.

This chain links TRBV2 with TRBJ1-5; D is unclear. V dropped 4 bases and J dropped 2 bases, with 9 bases sitting between them. The germline V gene encodes CDR1 SNHLY and CDR2 FYNNEI. There are 14 residues in the CDR3. CDR3 nucleotides: TGTGCCAGCAGTGTTGGGAGGGGCAATCAGCCCCAGCATTTT. Translation: CASSVGRGNQPQHF.

This clone showed up just a few times. The genes are TRBV3-1 (or the pseudogene TRBV3-2) and TRBJ1-4; D unresolved. The V and J ends lost 3 bases and 2 bases respectively, with 16 bases between them. This CDR3 spans 17 amino acids. Per the germline V gene, CDR1 is LGHDT and CDR2 is YNNKEL (reference sequence). The CDR3 is CASSHSNIQYTNEKLFF. CDR3 nucleotides: TGTGCCAGCAGCCATTCGAACATTCAATACACTAATGAAAAACTGTTTTTT.

The chain joins TRBV15 to TRBJ2-7; tentative D call: TRBD1 (6 bases). From germline, CDR1 is LNHNV and CDR2 YYDKDF (reference sequence). The CDR3 loop spans 14 amino acids. With 5 bases removed from V and 0 bases from J, the gap between germline ends came to 11 bases. For the CDR3, the DNA is TGTGCCACCAGCCTCGACAGGAGCTCCTACGAGCAGTACTTC. This sequence encodes CATSLDRSSYEQYF.

Points on this clone: Other DNA sequences from this sample encode an identical CDR3 as well. In nucleotides, the CDR3 is TGTGCCAGCAGCTTGGGCACAGGGGGCAATCAGCCCCAGCATTTT. Its translation is CASSLGTGGNQPQHF. The rearrangement uses TRBV5-8 and TRBJ1-5; 7 bases agree with TRBD1. V gave up 0 bases and J gave up 2 bases; unmatched junction bases: 2. The germline V gene encodes CDR1 SGHTS and CDR2 YDEGEE. This CDR3 has 15 residues.

J is TRBJ2-7 and V is TRBV6-5, with 9 bases identical to TRBD2. Germline V gene data show CDR1 as MNHEY and CDR2 as SVGAGI. The V and J ends lost 0 bases and 4 bases, in that order; junction bases with no gene match: 4. The length of the CDR3 is 15 residues. The CDR3 spells CASSYSVGLAYEQYF. In nucleotides, the CDR3 is TGTGCCAGCAGTTACTCGGTGGGACTAGCTTACGAGCAGTACTTC.

In its sample, this clone was seen a few times. This rearrangement joins TRBV7-3 to TRBJ2-1, with 7 bases aligning to TRBD2. V was pared by 2 bases and J by 4 bases, with 11 bases of the junction left unmatched. This CDR3 spans 17 amino acids. Germline V lookup: CDR1 SGHTA, CDR2 FQGTGA. The CDR3 nucleotides are TGTGCCAGCAGCTTAGCGCCTCTAGCGGACGAATACAATGAGCAGTTCTTC. Protein product: CASSLAPLADEYNEQFF.

CDR3 region: CASSLVLQGSYEQYF. The DNA of the CDR3 is TGTGCCAGCAGCTTGGTATTACAGGGATCCTACGAGCAGTACTTC. This chain uses TRBV7-9 with TRBJ2-7, with D possibly matching TRBD1 (6 bases). The CDR3 length is 15 residues. Trimming shortened V by 3 bases and J by 1 base, and 13 bases separated the two germline ends. Per germline, CDR1 SEHNR and CDR2 FQNEAQ (reference sequence).

The chain couples TRBV28 to TRBJ1-5; the match to TRBD1 covers 9 bases. This CDR3 spans 17 amino acids. Looked up from germline, CDR1 is MDHEN and CDR2 is SYDVKM. The V segment lost 8 bases and the J segment 2 bases; nucleotides outside the gene matches: 13. The CDR3 DNA is TGTGCCAGCTTCGGATTCCGGGACAGGGTACGCAATCAGCCCCAGCATTTT. Amino acids: CASFGFRDRVRNQPQHF.

This clone appeared a single time. CDR3: CASSSMRDRPTDTQYF. The DNA for the CDR3 is TGTGCCAGCAGCTCAATGAGAGACAGACCCACAGATACGCAGTATTTT. The chain recombines TRBV7-2 with TRBJ2-3; D may be TRBD1 (5 bases). Looked up from germline, CDR1 is SGHTA and CDR2 is FQGNSA. CDR3 length equals 16 residues. The V end was cut by 4 bases, the J end by 2 bases, with 16 bases between.

The chain recombines TRBV4-3 with TRBJ1-1, with 9 bases that match TRBD1. Germline values: CDR1 LGHNA, CDR2 YSLEER. After removal of 3 bases from V and 5 bases from J, the junction contained 1 base not matched to a gene. This CDR3 is 13 amino acids long. CDR3 sequence reads: CASSHGTGTEAFF. Written as DNA, the CDR3 is TGCGCCAGCAGCCATGGGACAGGGACTGAAGCTTTCTTT.

The rearrangement uses TRBV5-6 and TRBJ2-7; possibly TRBD2 for D (6 bases). Trimming removed 2 bases from V and 7 bases from J, with 16 bases in between. The CDR3 has 14 residues. Germline-derived CDR1 and CDR2 are SGHDT and YYEEEE. In nucleotides, the CDR3 is TGTGCCAGCAGCTTACTTACCGGGACTCAGGAGCAGTACTTC. Its protein is CASSLLTGTQEQYF. Together with reference TRBV5-6 and TRBJ2-7, the CDR3 gives the full variable domain: DAGVTQSPTHLIKTRGQQVTLRCSPKSGHDTVSWYQQALGQGPQFIFQYYEEEERQRGNFPDRFSGHQFPNYSSELNVNALLLGDSALYLCASSLLTGTQEQYFGPGTRLTVT.

This clone was found once. This chain joins TRBV19 and TRBJ1-2, with a weak D call TRBD1 (5 bases). The V gene lost 7 bases and the J gene lost 5 bases, with 11 bases spanning the gap. The CDR3 sequence is 12 residues long. Germline assignment: CDR1 LNHDA and CDR2 SQIVND (reference sequence). The CDR3 protein is CASTGQGYGYTF. The DNA for the CDR3 is TGTGCCAGTACTGGCCAGGGATATGGCTACACCTTC.

In this sample, this clone turned up once. The chain uses TRBV7-2 and TRBJ1-4; D gene ambiguous. V was shortened by 5 bases and J by 0 bases, with 7 bases between the two germline ends. The CDR3 is 14 residues long. Germline V CDR1 and CDR2: SGHTA, FQGNSA. The CDR3 spells CASSQQATNEKLFF. CDR3 DNA sequence: TGTGCCAGCAGCCAACAAGCAACTAATGAAAAACTGTTTTTT.

This clone was seen only a few times. This sequence joins TRBV5-8 and TRBJ1-6; D is undetermined. CDR1 is SGHTS, CDR2 YDEGEE, per germline. Trimming stripped 0 bases from V and 13 bases from J, with 17 bases between. There are 15 residues in the CDR3. DNA for the CDR3: TGTGCCAGCAGCTTGGAGCGGCGGAACGTCGTGCCCCTCCACTTT. Translating it yields CASSLERRNVVPLHF.

The V and J genes are TRBV18 and TRBJ1-5; TRBD1 agrees at 8 bases. Germline values: CDR1 KGHSH, CDR2 LQKENI. CDR3 length equals 15 residues. J gave up 1 base and V 3 bases, and 2 bases lay outside the gene matches. Written as DNA, the CDR3 is TGTGCCAGCTCACCTGGGACAGGCAGCAATCAGCCCCAGCATTTT. It specifies CASSPGTGSNQPQHF.

This sequence joins TRBV6-5 and TRBJ2-7; 11 nucleotides line up with TRBD2. J gave up 7 bases and V 5 bases, and 4 bases lay outside the gene matches. This CDR3 region has 13 residues. Germline V lookup: CDR1 MNHEY, CDR2 SVGAGI. As DNA, the CDR3 is TGTGCCAGCAGTCTGCTAGCGGGAGGTGAGCAGTACTTC. It is translated as CASSLLAGGEQYF.

In its sample, this clone was seen once. The CDR3 spells CASSVDRGSKNTEAFF. CDR3 DNA sequence: TGTGCCAGCAGTGTGGACAGGGGGAGCAAGAACACTGAAGCTTTCTTT. V is TRBV2 and J is TRBJ1-1, with 10 positions matching TRBD1. The V segment lost 4 bases and the J segment 1 base; nucleotides outside the gene matches: 6. The CDR3 covers 16 residues. CDR1 SNHLY and CDR2 FYNNEI come from the germline V gene. Filled out from reference TRBV2 and TRBJ1-1, the complete variable domain reads EPEVTQTPSHQVTQMGQEVILRCVPISNHLYFYWYRQILGQKVEFLVSFYNNEISEKSEIFDDQFSVERPDGSNFTLKIRSTKLEDSAMYFCASSVDRGSKNTEAFFGQGTRLTVV.

About this clone itself: Other nucleotide sequences in the sample specify the same CDR3. This rearrangement joins TRBV5-1 to TRBJ2-2; D is uncertain. V dropped 2 bases and J dropped 6 bases, with 8 bases sitting between them. This CDR3 is built from 13 residues. Germline CDR1 is SGHRS and CDR2 is YFSETQ. CDR3 sequence reads: CASSLNEAGELFF. The CDR3 DNA sequence: TGCGCCAGCAGCTTAAATGAGGCCGGGGAGCTGTTTTTT.